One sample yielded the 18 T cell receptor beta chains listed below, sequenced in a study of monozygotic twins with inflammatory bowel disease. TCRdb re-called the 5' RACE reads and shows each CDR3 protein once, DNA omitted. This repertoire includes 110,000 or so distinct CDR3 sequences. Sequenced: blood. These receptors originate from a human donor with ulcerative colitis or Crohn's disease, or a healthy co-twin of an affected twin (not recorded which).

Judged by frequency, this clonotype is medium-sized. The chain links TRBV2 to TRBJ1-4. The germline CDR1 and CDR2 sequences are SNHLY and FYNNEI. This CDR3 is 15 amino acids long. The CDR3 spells CASSERRSANEKLFF. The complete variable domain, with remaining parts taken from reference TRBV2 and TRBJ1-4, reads EPEVTQTPSHQVTQMGQEVILRCVPISNHLYFYWYRQILGQKVEFLVSFYNNEISEKSEIFDDQFSVERPDGSNFTLKIRSTKLEDSAMYFCASSERRSANEKLFFGSGTQLSVL.

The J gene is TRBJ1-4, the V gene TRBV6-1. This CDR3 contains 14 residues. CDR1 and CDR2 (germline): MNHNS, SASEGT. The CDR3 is CASSRDYTNEKLFF.

The CDR3 reads CASSLSRGADTQYF. This chain uses TRBV7-2 with TRBJ2-3; TCRdb's D call, TRBD1, is unchecked because there is no DNA. Germline CDR1 is SGHTA and CDR2 is FQGNSA. This CDR3 is 14 amino acids long.

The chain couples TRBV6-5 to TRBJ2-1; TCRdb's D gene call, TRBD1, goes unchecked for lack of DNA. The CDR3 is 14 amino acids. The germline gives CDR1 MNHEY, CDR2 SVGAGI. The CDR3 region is CASDQGRFMYEQFF.

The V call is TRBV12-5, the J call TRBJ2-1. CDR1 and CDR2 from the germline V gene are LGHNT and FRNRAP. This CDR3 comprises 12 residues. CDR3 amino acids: CASRYEGNEQFF.

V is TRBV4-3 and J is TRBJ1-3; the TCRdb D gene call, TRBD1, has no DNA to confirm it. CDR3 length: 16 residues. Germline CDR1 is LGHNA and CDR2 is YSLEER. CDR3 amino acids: CASSQWGGGSGNTIYF.

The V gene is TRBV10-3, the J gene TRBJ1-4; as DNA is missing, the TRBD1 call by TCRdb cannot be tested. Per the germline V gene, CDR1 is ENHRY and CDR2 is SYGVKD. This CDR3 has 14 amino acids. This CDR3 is CAISDGTMGEKLFF.

This CDR3 is CASSFHDSETQYF. The chain is built from TRBV12-3 or TRBV12-4 and TRBJ2-5. This CDR3 has 13 amino acids.

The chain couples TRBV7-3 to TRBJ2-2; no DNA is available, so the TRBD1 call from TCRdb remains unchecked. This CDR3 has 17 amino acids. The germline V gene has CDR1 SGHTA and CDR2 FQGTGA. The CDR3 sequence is CASSLTIGTGSSGELFF.

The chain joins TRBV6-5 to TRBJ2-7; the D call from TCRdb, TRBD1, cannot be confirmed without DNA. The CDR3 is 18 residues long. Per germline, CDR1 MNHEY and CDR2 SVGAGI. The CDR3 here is CASSYSLADPGATYEQYF.

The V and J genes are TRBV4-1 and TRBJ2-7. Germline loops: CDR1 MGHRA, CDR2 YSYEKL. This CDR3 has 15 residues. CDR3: CASSYTLLGVYEQYF.

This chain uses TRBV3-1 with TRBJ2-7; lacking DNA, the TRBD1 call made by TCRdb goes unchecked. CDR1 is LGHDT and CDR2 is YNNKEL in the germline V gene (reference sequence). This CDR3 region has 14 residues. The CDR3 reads CASSHSGTTYEQYF.

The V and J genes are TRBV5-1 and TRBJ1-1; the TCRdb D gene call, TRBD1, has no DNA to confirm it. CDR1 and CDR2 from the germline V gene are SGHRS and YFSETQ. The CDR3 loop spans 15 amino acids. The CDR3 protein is CASSSPRGGNTEAFF.

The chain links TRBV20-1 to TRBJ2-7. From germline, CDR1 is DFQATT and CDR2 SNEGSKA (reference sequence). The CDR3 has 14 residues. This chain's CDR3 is CSARDLRSQDEQYF.

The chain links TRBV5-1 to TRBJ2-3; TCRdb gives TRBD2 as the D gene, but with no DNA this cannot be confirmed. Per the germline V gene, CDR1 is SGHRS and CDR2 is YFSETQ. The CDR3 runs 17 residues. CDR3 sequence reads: CASSRTGLAGGTDTQYF.

CDR3 residues: CASTRDTANYGYTF. V is TRBV12-3 or TRBV12-4 and J is TRBJ1-2; with no DNA, the TCRdb D assignment of TRBD1 cannot be verified. This CDR3 is built from 14 residues.

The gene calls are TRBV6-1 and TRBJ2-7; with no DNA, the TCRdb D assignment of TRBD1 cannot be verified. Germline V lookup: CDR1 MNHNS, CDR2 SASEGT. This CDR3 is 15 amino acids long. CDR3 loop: CASSEPLDSRFEQYF.

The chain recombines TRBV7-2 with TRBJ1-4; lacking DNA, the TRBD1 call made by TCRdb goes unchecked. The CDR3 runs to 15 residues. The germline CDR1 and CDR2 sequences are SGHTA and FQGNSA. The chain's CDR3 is CASSLARGQGAKLFF.